Below are 10 T cell receptor beta chains sequenced from a single sample in a study of identical twins. Each CDR3 protein is one row after TCRdb ran MiXCR on the 5' RACE reads. The sample has some 1,700,000 distinct CDR3 sequences, about 32% seen once. The source material was cord blood. Receptors originate from a newborn girl in good health.

In its sample, this clonotype was seen a few times. The chain uses TRBV4-1 and TRBJ2-1; no firm D call. V lost 0 bases and J lost 1, with 16 bases in between. CDR3 size: 18 residues. Looked up from germline, CDR1 is MGHRA and CDR2 is YSYEKL. The CDR3 coding sequence is TGCGCCAGCAGCCAAGAGGGGTCCCTAGGGCCTTCCTACAATGAGCAGTTCTTC. As protein: CASSQEGSLGPSYNEQFF.

On this clonotype: A read error may account for a junction end that differs from germline. This rearrangement joins TRBV18 to TRBJ2-1, with 16 bases aligning to TRBD2. The CDR3 runs 16 residues. CDR1 and CDR2 from the germline V gene are KGHSH and LQKENI. CDR3 protein: CVSSPGLAGGYNEQFF. The DNA for the CDR3 is TGTGTCAGCTCACCGGGACTAGCGGGGGGGTACAATGAGCAGTTCTTC.

The chain is built from TRBV10-1 and TRBJ2-5; unclear D gene. V was trimmed by 3 bases and J by 4 bases, leaving 6 bases between them. The V gene's germline CDR1 is WNHNN and CDR2 SYGVQD (reference sequence). This CDR3 has 12 residues. This chain's CDR3 is CASSDSGETQYF. In nucleotides, the CDR3 is TGCGCCAGCAGTGACTCGGGAGAGACCCAGTACTTC.

This rearrangement joins TRBV15 to TRBJ2-3; the D is unclear. This CDR3 region has 16 residues. V lost 1 base and J lost 3, with 14 bases in between. From germline, CDR1 is LNHNV and CDR2 YYDKDF (reference sequence). DNA of the CDR3: TGTGCCACCAGCAGAGGGGAAGTTACGTGGACAGATACGCAGTATTTT. This encodes CATSRGEVTWTDTQYF.

The genes are TRBV3-1 and TRBJ2-1; D is ambiguous. The germline V and J ends were trimmed by 0 bases and 1 base, with 13 bases remaining between them. The V gene's germline CDR1 is LGHDT and CDR2 YNNKEL (reference sequence). The CDR3 runs to 17 residues. CDR3: CASSQDLSLGSYNEQFF. The CDR3 region has the DNA TGTGCCAGCAGCCAAGATCTTTCCCTTGGGTCCTACAATGAGCAGTTCTTC.

As concerns this clonotype: One end of the junction varies from germline; a read error may be responsible. The chain combines TRBV12-5 with TRBJ2-2; TRBD2 might be the D (6 bases). CDR1 is LGHNT, CDR2 FRNRAP, per germline. The CDR3 runs 15 residues. CDR3 sequence: CASGLGSGRTGELFF. In DNA form, the CDR3 reads TGTGCTAGCGGTTTGGGGTCAGGGAGGACCGGGGAGCTGTTTTTT.

A remark on this clonotype: Germline and junction disagree at one end, which may indicate a read error. This chain uses TRBV7-2 with TRBJ1-2; no clear D gene. The CDR3 is made up of 15 amino acids. Germline lookup yields CDR1 SGHTA and CDR2 FQGNSA. The CDR3 protein is CASSSRTLMGYGCTF. The CDR3 nucleotides are TGTGCCAGCAGCTCCCGAACCCTTATGGGGTATGGCTGCACCTTC. The complete variable domain, with remaining parts taken from reference TRBV7-2 and TRBJ1-2, reads GAGVSQSPSNKVTEKGKDVELRCDPISGHTALYWYRQSLGQGLEFLIYFQGNSAPDKSGLPSDRFSAERTGGSVSTLTIQRTQQEDSAVYLCASSSRTLMGYGCTFGSGTRLTVV.

This chain connects TRBV5-1 to TRBJ1-2; TRBD1 aligns across 10 bases. The length of the CDR3 is 15 residues. Germline V gene lookup returns CDR1 SGHRS and CDR2 YFSETQ. V trimming: 2 bases; J trimming: 6 bases; junction bases outside the gene matches: 7. CDR3 nucleotides: TGCGCCAGCAGCTTTGACCCCGGGACAGGGGATGGCTACACCTTC. It specifies CASSFDPGTGDGYTF.

V is TRBV6-1 and J is TRBJ2-1, with D unclear. V lost 4 bases and J lost 0, with 10 bases in between. This CDR3 region has 15 residues. CDR1 is MNHNS, CDR2 SASEGT, per germline. CDR3 region: CASSADGASYNEQFF. The CDR3 DNA is TGTGCCAGCAGTGCCGACGGCGCCTCCTACAATGAGCAGTTCTTC.

J is TRBJ1-2 and V is TRBV20-1; the D is unclear. V was pared by 3 bases and J by 8 bases, with 19 bases between. The CDR3 has 14 residues. The germline gives CDR1 DFQATT, CDR2 SNEGSKA (reference sequence). CDR3 amino acids: CSASSSADALGYTF. The CDR3 region has the DNA TGCAGTGCTAGTTCGAGCGCAGACGCCTTGGGCTACACCTTC.